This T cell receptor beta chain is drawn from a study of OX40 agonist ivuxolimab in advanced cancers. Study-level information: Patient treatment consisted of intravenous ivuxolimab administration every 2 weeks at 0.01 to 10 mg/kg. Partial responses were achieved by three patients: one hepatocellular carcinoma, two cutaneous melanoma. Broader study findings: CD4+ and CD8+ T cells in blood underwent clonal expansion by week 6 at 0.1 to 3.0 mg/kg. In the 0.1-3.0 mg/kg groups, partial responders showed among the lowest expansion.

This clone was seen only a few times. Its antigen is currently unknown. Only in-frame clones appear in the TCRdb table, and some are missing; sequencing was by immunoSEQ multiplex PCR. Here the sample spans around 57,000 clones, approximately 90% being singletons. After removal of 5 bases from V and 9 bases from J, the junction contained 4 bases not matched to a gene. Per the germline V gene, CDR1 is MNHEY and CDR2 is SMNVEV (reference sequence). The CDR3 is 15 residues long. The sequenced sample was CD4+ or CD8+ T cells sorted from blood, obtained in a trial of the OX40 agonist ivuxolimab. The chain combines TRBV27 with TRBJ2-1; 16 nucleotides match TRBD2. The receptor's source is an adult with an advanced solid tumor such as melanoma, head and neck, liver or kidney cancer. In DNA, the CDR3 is TGTGCCAGCAGTGGGACTAGCGGGAGGGCCGGTGAGCAGTTCTTC. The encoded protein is CASSGTSGRAGEQFF.